A single T cell receptor beta chain is shown here with its context. The data originate from a study of shared clonotypes between healthy human individuals. Germline assignment: CDR1 ENHRY and CDR2 SYGVKD. The CDR3 length is 15 residues. V was pared by 4 bases and J by 5 bases, with 3 bases of the junction left unmatched. The naive CD8 population came from CD45RO-negative cells selected for CCR7, without terminally differentiated effector memory CD45RA+ cells. Clones were read by immunoSEQ multiplex PCR, and TCRdb kept only the in-frame ones, dropping some. The sample carries about 2.1 million clones, over 85% recorded once.

This TCR was sampled from a man between 18 and 29 years old in good health. Some clones in this sample may be carry-over from other donors' samples. The source material was naive CD8+ T cells from PBMCs. The rearrangement joins TRBV10-3 to TRBJ2-2; TRBD1 agrees at 11 bases. Written as DNA, the CDR3 is TGTGCCATCAGTGGGGACAGGGGGATAACCGGGGAGCTGTTTTTT. Translation gives CAISGDRGITGELFF.